The clone carrying this T cell receptor (beta chain) has more than one count but fewer than ten. Germline CDR1 is SQVTM and CDR2 is ANQGSEA. This CDR3 is 12 amino acids long. Trimming left V 2 bases short and J 4 bases short, with 8 bases between. The data stem from a study of early T cells in non-severe SARS-CoV-2 infection. Study in general: The sequenced material was bulk RNA from unsorted whole blood, and its chains were unpaired.

cDNA molecules, individually, were tagged with unique molecular identifiers. MiXCR, run by TCRdb on the 5' RACE reads, gives a single entry per CDR3 protein. The data show 100,000 to 150,000 distinct CDR3 sequences, about 16% seen once. Source material: whole blood. The chain joins TRBV29-1 to TRBJ1-2, with no clear D. The sequence came from an adult who was a healthcare worker with PCR-confirmed SARS-CoV-2 infection or an uninfected control (not recorded which). CDR3 region: CSVESGSYGYTF. DNA of the CDR3: TGCAGCGTTGAATCGGGGTCCTATGGCTACACCTTC.